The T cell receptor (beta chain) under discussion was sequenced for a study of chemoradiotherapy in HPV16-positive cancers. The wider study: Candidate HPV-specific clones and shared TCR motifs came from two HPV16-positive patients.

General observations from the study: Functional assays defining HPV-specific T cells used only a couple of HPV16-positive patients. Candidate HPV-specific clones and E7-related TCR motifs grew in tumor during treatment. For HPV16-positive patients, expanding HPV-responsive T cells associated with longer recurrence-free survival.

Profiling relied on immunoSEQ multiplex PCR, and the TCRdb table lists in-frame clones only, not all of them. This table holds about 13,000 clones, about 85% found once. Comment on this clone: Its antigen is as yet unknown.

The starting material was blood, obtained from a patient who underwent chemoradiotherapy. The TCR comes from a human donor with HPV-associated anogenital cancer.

The CDR3 DNA is TGTGCCAGCAGCTTAGAGAGATACACTGAAGCTTTCTTT. It translates to CASSLERYTEAFF. The chain joins TRBV11-3 to TRBJ1-1; D is undetermined. The CDR3 spans 13 residues. Germline V gene lookup returns CDR1 SGHNT and CDR2 YENEEA. With 0 bases removed from V and 3 bases from J, the gap between germline ends came to 5 bases.